A selection of T cell receptor beta chains follows, all from one sample in a study of Graves' ophthalmopathy and Graves' hyperthyroidism. TCRdb re-analysed the multiplex PCR reads in MiXCR, keeping a single row per CDR3 protein. The table shows about 400,000 distinct CDR3 sequences, with over 20% occurring only once. The material sequenced was peripheral blood. Receptor source: a woman aged 18 to 35 with stable Graves' hyperthyroidism. Both conserved end residues are part of each CDR3. D genes are given only for firm matches. Expanded clones are given a class, and other clones once, few, many or no size at all.

len: 11
j_gene: TRBJ2-7
d_gene: .
abundance: many
v_gene: TRBV29-1
CDR3nt: TGCAGCGTTCGGACAGATCTGGAGCAGTACTTC
CDR3aa: CSVRTDLEQYF

len: 11
j_gene: TRBJ2-5
d_gene: .
abundance: many
v_gene: TRBV20-1
CDR3nt: TGCAGTGCTCCCCGACGAGAGACCCAGTACTTC
CDR3aa: CSAPRRETQYF

len: 15
j_gene: TRBJ2-7
d_gene: .
abundance: few
v_gene: TRBV7-8
CDR3nt: TGTGCCAGCAGCCTCAGGGGTTGGGCCCCCTACGAGCAGTACTTC
CDR3aa: CASSLRGWAPYEQYF

len: 14
j_gene: TRBJ1-6
d_gene: .
abundance: many
v_gene: TRBV3-1
CDR3nt: TGTGCCAGCAGCCAAGGGGTTCAGAATTCACCCCTCCACTTT
CDR3aa: CASSQGVQNSPLHF

len: 13
j_gene: TRBJ2-2
d_gene: .
abundance: .
v_gene: TRBV6-1
CDR3nt: TGTGCCAGCTCCGGAGGAGGGCCCGGGGAGCTGTTTTTT
CDR3aa: CASSGGGPGELFF

len: 11
j_gene: TRBJ1-3
d_gene: .
abundance: .
v_gene: TRBV12-3/TRBV12-4
CDR3nt: TGTGCCAGCGGTAACAGAAACACCATATATTTT
CDR3aa: CASGNRNTIYF

len: 16
j_gene: TRBJ2-5
d_gene: TRBD1
abundance: .
v_gene: TRBV29-1
CDR3nt: TGCAGCGTTGTTGGTCTTGGGGGGACAGGGGAGGAGACCCAGTACTTC
CDR3aa: CSVVGLGGTGEETQYF

len: 16
j_gene: TRBJ1-3
d_gene: .
abundance: many
v_gene: TRBV7-6
CDR3nt: TGTGCCAGCAGCTTAGCGCGGGCAGCTTCTGGAAACACCATATATTTT
CDR3aa: CASSLARAASGNTIYF

len: 14
j_gene: TRBJ2-7
d_gene: .
abundance: many
v_gene: TRBV24-1
CDR3nt: TGTGCCACCAGTGATTCGGGGACAAAATACGAGCAGTACTTC
CDR3aa: CATSDSGTKYEQYF

len: 14
j_gene: TRBJ1-1
d_gene: .
abundance: .
v_gene: TRBV7-3
CDR3nt: TGTGCCAGCAGCTTGGGTTTGGGGGGCGCTGAAGCTTTCTTT
CDR3aa: CASSLGLGGAEAFF

len: 16
j_gene: TRBJ2-2
d_gene: TRBD2
abundance: many
v_gene: TRBV7-3
CDR3nt: TGTGCCAGCAGCCCACTAGCGGGAGGCTCGACCGGGGAGCTGTTTTTT
CDR3aa: CASSPLAGGSTGELFF

len: 14
j_gene: TRBJ1-2
d_gene: TRBD1
abundance: many
v_gene: TRBV12-3/TRBV12-4
CDR3nt: TGTGCCAGCAGACGACAGGGGGTGAACGATCGCTACACCTTC
CDR3aa: CASRRQGVNDRYTF

len: 14
j_gene: TRBJ1-2
d_gene: .
abundance: many
v_gene: TRBV7-9
CDR3nt: TGTGCCAGCAGCCAAGCCCACTCTCGGGGTGGCTACACCTTC
CDR3aa: CASSQAHSRGGYTF

len: 11
j_gene: TRBJ1-3
d_gene: .
abundance: few
v_gene: TRBV20-1
CDR3nt: TGCAGTGCTGTGACCGGGACCTTATTATATTTT
CDR3aa: CSAVTGTLLYF

len: 16
j_gene: TRBJ2-5
d_gene: .
abundance: many
v_gene: TRBV6-1
CDR3nt: TGTGCCAGCAGTGACGTCTTACGGACGGTAGAAGAGACCCAGTACTTC
CDR3aa: CASSDVLRTVEETQYF

len: 16
j_gene: TRBJ2-7
d_gene: TRBD1
abundance: .
v_gene: TRBV28
CDR3nt: TGTGCCAGCAGTCTCTTGTCCGGGACAGTGGGCTACGAGCAGTACTTC
CDR3aa: CASSLLSGTVGYEQYF

len: 13
j_gene: TRBJ2-7
d_gene: .
abundance: many
v_gene: TRBV5-6
CDR3nt: TGTGCCAGCAGCTTGAAGAAAGGCTACGAGCAGTACTTC
CDR3aa: CASSLKKGYEQYF

len: 12
j_gene: TRBJ2-3
d_gene: .
abundance: many
v_gene: TRBV6-2/TRBV6-3
CDR3nt: TGTGCCAGCAGTGGGAACACAGATACGCAGTATTTT
CDR3aa: CASSGNTDTQYF

len: 15
j_gene: TRBJ2-5
d_gene: TRBD2
abundance: many
v_gene: TRBV12-3/TRBV12-4
CDR3nt: TGTGCCAGCAGTTCATCGACTAGCGGGACGGAGACCCAGTACTTC
CDR3aa: CASSSSTSGTETQYF

len: 12
j_gene: TRBJ2-4
d_gene: .
abundance: many
v_gene: TRBV6-2/TRBV6-3
CDR3nt: TGTGCCAGCAGTTATGGGGAAAACATTAAGTACTTC
CDR3aa: CASSYGENIKYF

len: 15
j_gene: TRBJ2-5
d_gene: TRBD1
abundance: many
v_gene: TRBV29-1
CDR3nt: TGCAGCGCCAAACCGGGACAGGGGGCTTCGGAGACCCAGTACTTC
CDR3aa: CSAKPGQGASETQYF

len: 14
j_gene: TRBJ1-1
d_gene: .
abundance: .
v_gene: TRBV19
CDR3nt: TGTGCCAGTAGTATGGGCGGGGGATACACTGAAGCTTTCTTT
CDR3aa: CASSMGGGYTEAFF

len: 15
j_gene: TRBJ2-2
d_gene: .
abundance: .
v_gene: TRBV25-1
CDR3nt: TGTGCCAGCAGTGTGCCGGGACCAAACACCGGGGAGCTGTTTTTT
CDR3aa: CASSVPGPNTGELFF

len: 15
j_gene: TRBJ1-2
d_gene: .
abundance: few
v_gene: TRBV6-5
CDR3nt: TGTGCCAGCAGTTTATCGGACGGGGTATACTATGGCTACACCTTC
CDR3aa: CASSLSDGVYYGYTF